This T cell receptor beta chain was sequenced for a study of blood T cells in healthy people across ages. Details on this clonotype: Its matching antigen is unknown.

A sample-barcoded 5' primer and a J-beta primer mix were used in a second PCR of roughly 6 to 11 cycles. TCRdb re-called the 5' RACE reads through MiXCR, storing one row per CDR3 protein. Altogether around 620,000 distinct CDR3 sequences are present, 27% being singletons, with the ten largest covering 18%. Findings and limits, study-wide: While age rose, TCR beta diversity per million T cells dropped in a roughly linear way.

The ends lost 5 bases at V and 7 bases at J; junction bases unmatched: 11. Germline V gene sequence: CDR1 SGHAT, CDR2 FQNNGV. The CDR3 sequence is 15 residues long. This TCR was recovered from a woman between 70 and 85 years old in good health. This chain connects TRBV11-2 to TRBJ1-2; the match to TRBD1 covers 9 bases. Sequenced material: blood. The CDR3 region has the DNA TGTGCCAGCAGCCCACTTACGGGACAGGGTGTTGGCTACACCTTC. Translating it yields CASSPLTGQGVGYTF.